Detailed here is one T cell receptor (beta chain). These data originate in a study of glioma-infiltrating T cells. The V end was cut by 2 bases, the J end by 0 bases, with 4 bases between. The CDR3 length is 13 residues. Germline CDR1 MNHEY, CDR2 SVGEGT. The iRepertoire nested amplicon-rescue multiplex PCR amplified TCR alpha and beta CDR3s from RNA. TCRdb used MiXCR to reprocess the multiplex PCR reads, holding one entry per CDR3 protein. The sample carries about 140,000 distinct CDR3 sequences, about two fifths recorded once. Material for sequencing was glioma tissue, nonneoplastic brain tissue, or PBMCs (not recorded which). The chain employs TRBV6-2 or TRBV6-3 and TRBJ1-1; D uncertain. The clonotype was recovered from a human donor with low-grade glioma or glioblastoma, undergoing nonglioma brain surgery, or in good health (not recorded which). The CDR3 coding sequence is TGTGCCAGCAGTTACAGGATGAACACTGAAGCTTTCTTT. This sequence encodes CASSYRMNTEAFF.